This T cell receptor beta chain stems from a study of response to subunit inactivated influenza vaccine. TCRdb re-called the RT-PCR reads through MiXCR, storing one row per CDR3 protein. Of about 530,000 distinct CDR3 sequences in the sample, about 10% were seen once. About this clonotype itself: Its cognate antigen is unknown.

Study results and limitations: With each seasonal influenza vaccination, the authors suggested, few new T cells are recruited.

The CDR3 is made up of 14 amino acids. The V gene's germline CDR1 is SGHRS and CDR2 YFSETQ. V was clipped by 4 bases and J by 5 bases; unmatched bases: 4. Specimen: PBMCs from blood, collected on the day of vaccination. The clonotype comes from a man aged 50 or older who received an inactivated influenza vaccine. The chain joins TRBV5-1 to TRBJ1-4; 8 bases line up with TRBD1. The CDR3 DNA reads as TGCGCCAGCAGCCAGGGACAGGCAAATGAAAAACTGTTTTTT. Its translation is CASSQGQANEKLFF.